This T cell receptor (beta chain) comes out of a study of blood T cell repertoires in COVID-19. Study overall: Sample material is recorded as cDNA or gDNA derived from T cells, B-cell-depleted T cells, or PBMCs.

Residents of about two dozen US areas, aged 18 to 89 years, made up the participants. Exposed enrollees encountered a COVID-19 case at some point within 2 weeks before study entry. The protocol was immunoSEQ multiplex PCR, while the TCRdb copy is restricted to in-frame clones and leaves out a portion. Among 350,000 or so clones listed, around nine tenths were seen once. CDR3 size: 16 residues. The germline V gene encodes CDR1 MNHEY and CDR2 SVGAGI. V shed 4 bases, J shed 1 base, and the junction held 6 bases outside the gene matches. The J gene is TRBJ1-5, the V gene TRBV6-5; 8 bases are shared with TRBD1. The sequence was collected from a woman aged 25-40 years who had been exposed to COVID-19. Sequenced material: PBMCs or T cells enriched from blood (not recorded which). Here the CDR3 DNA reads TGTGCCAGCAGTTCCGACCAGGGGGCCAGCAATCAGCCCCAGCATTTT. Translating gives CASSSDQGASNQPQHF.